This record concerns one T cell receptor (beta chain) sequence. This sample was included in a study of blood T cell repertoires in COVID-19. Data came from immunoSEQ multiplex PCR; TCRdb stores just in-frame clones and leaves some out. The sample yields more than 200,000 clones, under 90% seen once. CDR1 is LNHDA and CDR2 is SQIVND in the germline V gene (reference sequence). V lost 0 bases and J lost 7; bases outside the gene matches: 17. The CDR3 is made up of 19 amino acids. The sample comprised peripheral blood. This TCR came from a woman aged 40 to 50 with active or convalescent COVID-19. V and J are TRBV19 and TRBJ1-5; 8 bases agree with TRBD1. CDR3 loop: CASSIDRAGGVVVRQPQHF. CDR3 bases: TGTGCCAGTAGTATAGATCGGGCAGGGGGCGTCGTAGTGAGACAGCCCCAGCATTTT.